The clone carrying this TCR beta chain is classed as medium-sized. V lost 3 bases to trimming and J lost 3 bases; unmatched junction nucleotides: 6. Germline CDR1 KGHDR, CDR2 SFDVKD. This CDR3 contains 15 residues. Documented time point: longitudinal time-point 2. The unsorted libraries originated from 2 million PBMCs that had been stored at -80 C. This sample was taken from a study of neurological immune-mediated disorders. The team produced cDNA through 5'RACE using 10-nucleotide random UMIs. Per sequencing run, 15-18 subjects together gave over 170 million TCR-beta sequences. TCRdb reanalysed the 5' RACE reads using MiXCR and keeps one entry per CDR3 protein. The sample carries fewer than 60,000 distinct CDR3 sequences, roughly 14% recorded once.

This TCR was recovered from a male donor with HTLV-1-associated myelopathy (HAM/TSP). J is TRBJ2-5 and V is TRBV24-1; TRBD1 aligns across 7 bases. The sequenced sample was PBMCs. In nucleotides, the CDR3 is TGTGCCACCAGTGATGTGACAGGGTCCGAAGAGACCCAGTACTTC. Amino acid sequence: CATSDVTGSEETQYF.